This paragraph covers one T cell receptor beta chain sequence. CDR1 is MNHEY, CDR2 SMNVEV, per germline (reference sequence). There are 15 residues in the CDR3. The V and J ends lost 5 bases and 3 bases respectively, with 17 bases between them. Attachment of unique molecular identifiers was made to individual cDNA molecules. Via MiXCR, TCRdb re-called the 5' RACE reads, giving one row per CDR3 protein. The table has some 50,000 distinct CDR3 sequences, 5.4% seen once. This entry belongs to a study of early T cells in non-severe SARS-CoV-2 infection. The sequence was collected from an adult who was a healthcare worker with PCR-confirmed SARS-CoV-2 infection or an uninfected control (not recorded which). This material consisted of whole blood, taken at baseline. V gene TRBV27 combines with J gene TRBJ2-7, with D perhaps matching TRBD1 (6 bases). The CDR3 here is CASSTLAVGGYEQYF. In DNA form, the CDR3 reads TGTGCCAGCAGTACCCTGGCGGTAGGGGGCTACGAGCAGTACTTC.